This TCR beta chain was captured by sequencing in a study of blood T cell repertoires in COVID-19 (dated by TCRdb to the early 2020s). With regard to the full study: Samples covering the acute and convalescent phases of COVID-19 were provided by collaborators in the United States, Italy and Spain. The prospective study material was composed of cDNA or gDNA derived from T cells, B-cell-depleted T cells, or PBMCs. Subjects who had been exposed to COVID-19, were actively infected with it, or had recovered from it provided the deeply sampled blood TCRbeta repertoires that made up the dataset. The repertoires were released in a freely available public database meant as a resource for research on the immune response to SARS-CoV-2. The samples were drawn from two sources: the first 160 participants of the ongoing ImmuneRACE study, and 950 to 1,500 subjects contributed by 6 global collaborators. Nearly every sample came with metadata listing a de-identified subject ID, COVID-19 status, age in years and sex. Where available, HLA class I and class II types were obtained from metadata supplied by the sample provider rather than from assay-based typing. Study-wide conclusions, independent of this receptor: The quantity of clinical and demographic metadata differed by source and by participant and was supplied without curation.

The immunoSEQ Assay, a bias-controlled multiplex PCR, was used to amplify TCRbeta CDR3 regions from genomic DNA. The published analysis was carried out like this. The number of nucleated cells in each sample was estimated by amplification of reference gene primers within the assay. Sequence reads were collapsed and filtered to measure the absolute abundance of every unique TCRbeta CDR3 rearrangement. For each sample, productive Simpson clonality was calculated as the square root of Simpson's diversity index over productive rearrangements. TCRdb limited this immuneACCESS table to in-frame rearrangements with V and J called. A share of clones is missing; checked studies link under half to unresolved V genes, and the rest is unexplained. The V and J calls and clone size were taken over from that table, and D and trimming were inferred from the DNA. This sample has about 200,000 clones in its table, and 90% of those were observed once. The top ten clonotypes cover approximately 0.5% of the sample.

Whole blood was collected in K2EDTA tubes by collaborating institutions according to the institutions' own protocols. For TCRbeta analysis, collaborators shipped samples as frozen whole blood, isolated PBMCs, or DNA extracted from either of those sample types. About this clone: The clone's antigen remains unknown. Base qualities are not provided; no much larger clone lies one nucleotide away.

The CDR3 spans 13 residues, from the cysteine through the phenylalanine. The entry retains the CDR3 DNA only, 39 bases that are in frame from base 1. V loses 5 bases of germline sequence and J loses 2 bases, and the interval between the two ends is 9 bases. The germline V gene gives CDR1 as LGHNA and CDR2 as YNFKEQ. Material for sequencing was peripheral blood. The receptor was derived from a man between 50 and 59 years old with acute or convalescent COVID-19. The rearranged segments are TRBV4-2 and TRBJ1-2, with the D gene too uncertain to name. The DNA reads TGTGCCAGCAGCAGAGAGCTCAACTATGGCTACACCTTC. It specifies CASSRELNYGYTF.